This TCR beta chain appears in the sequencing data of a study of cytotoxic CD8 clonotypes in ibrutinib-treated CLL. With regard to this clone: The sample holds other DNA sequences that translate to the same CDR3.

The CDR3 totals 14 residues. Germline V lookup: CDR1 KGHSH, CDR2 LQKENI. V lost 3 bases and J lost 0, with 8 bases in between. The repertoire was sequenced with immunoSEQ multiplex PCR; TCRdb's copy has only in-frame clones and lacks some. The sample shows fewer than 90,000 clones, about two thirds of them seen only once. The sequence came from a human donor with chronic lymphocytic leukemia. The sequencing here drew on PBMCs, taken after 12 months of ibrutinib treatment. The gene calls are TRBV18 and TRBJ1-1; a weak D match, TRBD1 (6 bases). Here the CDR3 reads CASSPGQLNTEAFF. The CDR3 DNA reads as TGTGCCAGCTCACCCGGACAGCTGAACACTGAAGCTTTCTTT.